The 23 T cell receptor beta chains reported below all come from one sample, sequenced in a study of blood T cells in healthy people across ages. A second PCR, run for roughly 7 to 11 cycles, used a sample-barcoded 5' primer plus a J-beta primer mix. One entry per CDR3 protein, called by TCRdb with MiXCR from the 5' RACE reads. The table has approximately 1.5 million distinct CDR3 sequences, 35% to 45% seen once. The sequenced material came from blood. All receptors derive from a young woman in good health.

The chain joins TRBV12-3 or TRBV12-4 to TRBJ1-2; D might be TRBD1 (6 bases). The germline V and J ends were trimmed by 6 bases and 8 bases, with 16 bases remaining between them. The CDR3 is made up of 13 amino acids. The CDR3 is CASSFRDMRGYTF. In nucleotides, the CDR3 is TGTGCCAGCAGCTTTAGGGACATGCGGGGCTACACCTTC.

The gene calls are TRBV5-1 and TRBJ2-7, with D perhaps TRBD1 (5 bases). This CDR3 spans 18 amino acids. Germline assignment: CDR1 SGHRS and CDR2 YFSETQ. Between the trimmed V and J ends, which lost 4 bases and 2 bases, there was a span of 25 bases. The CDR3 sequence is CASSLNSQVQGLTYEQYF. The CDR3 DNA reads as TGCGCCAGCAGCCTAAACTCTCAGGTCCAGGGTTTAACCTACGAGCAGTACTTC.

The CDR3 here is CASSGRAESTDTQYF. CDR3 bases: TGTGCCAGCAGCGGGCGGGCAGAGAGCACAGATACGCAGTATTTT. The chain couples TRBV7-9 to TRBJ2-3; TRBD2 is a possible D gene (5 bases). CDR3 length equals 15 residues. With 5 bases removed from V and 0 bases from J, the gap between germline ends came to 12 bases. From germline, CDR1 is SEHNR and CDR2 FQNEAQ (reference sequence).

This rearrangement joins TRBV6-2 or TRBV6-3 to TRBJ2-7; possibly TRBD1 for D (5 bases). Trimming shortened V by 4 bases and J by 10 bases, and 17 bases separated the two germline ends. This CDR3 is built from 13 residues. CDR1 is MNHEY and CDR2 is SVGEGT in the germline V gene. The CDR3 protein is CASSSELEGVQYF. The DNA of the CDR3 is TGTGCCAGCAGTTCCGAGCTCGAAGGGGTCCAGTACTTC.

The rearrangement joins TRBV20-1 to TRBJ1-1; tentative D call: TRBD1 (6 bases). The CDR3 consists of 15 residues. Looked up from germline, CDR1 is DFQATT and CDR2 is SNEGSKA (reference sequence). V was pared by 2 bases and J by 4 bases, with 17 bases between. The CDR3 region is CSARPGGRASTEAFF. The CDR3 DNA follows: TGCAGTGCTAGACCCGGGGGCAGGGCATCCACTGAAGCTTTCTTT.

This CDR3 is CSVVLGLATDNEQFF. CDR3 coding DNA: TGCAGCGTTGTCCTGGGACTAGCAACAGACAATGAGCAGTTCTTC. The chain carries TRBV29-1 and TRBJ2-1, with TRBD2 matching over 9 bases. This CDR3 is built from 15 residues. Germline V lookup: CDR1 SQVTM, CDR2 ANQGSEA. V dropped 4 bases and J dropped 5; count of bases not matched to a gene: 9.

J is TRBJ2-5 and V is TRBV4-2, with TRBD2 matching 7 bases. With V trimmed by 4 bases and J by 4 bases, 12 bases remained unmatched. The CDR3 length is 16 residues. Germline V CDR1 and CDR2: LGHNA, YNFKEQ. CDR3 in DNA: TGTGCCAGCAGCCTCATAAGTGGACTAGGTGGAGAGACCCAGTACTTC. Its translation: CASSLISGLGGETQYF.

This chain connects TRBV7-8 to TRBJ2-7, with unresolved D. The V gene lost 4 bases and the J gene lost 2 bases, with 9 bases spanning the gap. The germline V gene has CDR1 SGHVS and CDR2 FQNEAQ. The CDR3 runs 13 residues. The CDR3 nucleotides read TGTGCCAGCAGCTCTCGTTTGACCTACGAGCAGTACTTC. Its translation: CASSSRLTYEQYF.

V gene TRBV20-1 combines with J gene TRBJ2-4, with 7 bases aligning to TRBD2. With V trimmed by 6 bases and J by 3 bases, 5 bases remained unmatched. The CDR3 covers 13 residues. Germline CDR1 reads DFQATT; CDR2 reads SNEGSKA (reference sequence). The CDR3 protein is CSARGVGKNIQYF. The CDR3 bases are TGCAGTGCCCGGGGGGTCGGCAAAAACATTCAGTACTTC.

The chain carries TRBV27 and TRBJ2-3, with D possibly matching TRBD1 (5 bases). V lost 3 bases and J 2 bases, leaving 9 bases between the germline ends. The CDR3 sequence is 14 residues long. CDR1 is MNHEY and CDR2 is SMNVEV in the germline V gene (reference sequence). As DNA, the CDR3 is TGTGCCAGCAGTTTGATCGGACACACAGATACGCAGTATTTT. Amino acid sequence: CASSLIGHTDTQYF.

This clonotype was seen many times. One junction end disagrees with the germline gene, perhaps due to a read error. The J gene is TRBJ2-3, the V gene TRBV5-1, with TRBD1 matching over 7 bases. CDR1 and CDR2 (germline): SGHRS, YFSETQ. CDR3 length: 14 residues. The CDR3, as DNA: TGTGCCAGCAGCTCCGGACAGGGCACAGATACGCAGTATTTT. It specifies CASSSGQGTDTQYF. Based on the CDR3 plus reference TRBV5-1 and TRBJ2-3, the full variable domain is KAGVTQTPRYLIKTRGQQVTLSCSPISGHRSVSWYQQTPGQGLQFLFEYFSETQRNKGNFPGRFSGRQFSNSRSEMNVSTLELGDSALYLCASSSGQGTDTQYFGPGTRLTVL.

This chain joins TRBV5-6 and TRBJ1-2; 9 bases line up with TRBD1. V shed 3 bases and J 7 bases; nucleotides not matched to a gene: 4. Germline-derived CDR1 and CDR2 are SGHDT and YYEEEE. The CDR3 has 13 amino acids. As DNA, the CDR3 is TGTGCCAGCAGCTACGGACAGGGGCTTGGCTACACCTTC. It translates to CASSYGQGLGYTF.

The chain uses TRBV20-1 and TRBJ2-5; TRBD2 aligns across 10 bases. Germline values: CDR1 DFQATT, CDR2 SNEGSKA (reference sequence). The CDR3 extends over 14 amino acids. Germline trimming cut 5 bases from V and 5 bases from J; bases unmatched to any gene: 8. The CDR3 here is CSALAGGSRETQYF. The CDR3, as DNA: TGCAGTGCTTTAGCGGGAGGTTCTAGGGAGACCCAGTACTTC.

At least ten counts were recorded for this clonotype. The V gene is TRBV6-6, the J gene TRBJ1-2; TRBD1 matches 8 bases. After removal of 5 bases from V and 8 bases from J, the junction contained 7 bases not matched to a gene. The CDR3 totals 13 residues. Per the germline V gene, CDR1 is MNHNY and CDR2 is SVGAGI (reference sequence). Written as DNA, the CDR3 is TGTGCCAGCAGTCCCGGGACAGGTGAAGGCTACACCTTC. Translated, it gives CASSPGTGEGYTF.

The J gene is TRBJ1-2, the V gene TRBV7-2; TRBD1 matches at 7 bases. Germline loops: CDR1 SGHTA, CDR2 FQGNSA. The CDR3 consists of 14 residues. Germline trimming cut 1 base from V and 4 bases from J; bases unmatched to any gene: 3. The CDR3 sequence: CASSLGGQSYGYTF. The CDR3 DNA reads as TGTGCCAGCAGCTTAGGGGGACAGTCCTATGGCTACACCTTC.

This clonotype has only a few counts. J is TRBJ1-5 and V is TRBV7-9; D is possibly TRBD1 (5 bases). CDR3 length: 13 amino acids. Trimming removed 1 base at V and 7 bases at J, with 8 bases between. Per the germline V gene, CDR1 is SEHNR and CDR2 is FQNEAQ (reference sequence). The CDR3 loop reads CASSLGGEQPQHF. As DNA, the CDR3 is TGTGCCAGCAGCTTAGGGGGGGAGCAGCCCCAGCATTTT.

The rearrangement uses TRBV7-9 and TRBJ2-7, with 11 nucleotides matching TRBD1. The J call may be incorrect, as the DNA end agrees better with TRBJ2-4. Germline CDR1 and CDR2: SEHNR and FQNEAQ (reference sequence). This CDR3 spans 14 amino acids. The CDR3 DNA sequence: TGTGCCAGCAGCAAGGGACAGGGGGGAAACATTCAGTACTTC. The encoded protein is CASSKGQGGNIQYF.

J is TRBJ2-3 and V is TRBV5-1; D gene ambiguous. CDR1 SGHRS and CDR2 YFSETQ come from the germline V gene. V was shortened by 0 bases and J by 4 bases, with 12 bases between the two germline ends. CDR3 length: 15 amino acids. CDR3 sequence reads: CASSLDRGRSDTQYF. CDR3 nucleotide sequence: TGCGCCAGCAGCTTGGATCGCGGTCGGTCAGATACGCAGTATTTT.

The chain has TRBV7-8 and TRBJ1-1, with 8 bases that match TRBD1. The CDR3 consists of 13 residues. The J segment lost 6 bases and the V segment lost 2 bases, leaving 2 bases of the junction unmatched. From germline, CDR1 is SGHVS and CDR2 FQNEAQ. For the CDR3, the DNA is TGTGCCAGCAGCTTAACAGGGGGGGCTGAAGCTTTCTTT. This gives the protein CASSLTGGAEAFF.

The chain links TRBV29-1 to TRBJ2-5; D is perhaps TRBD2 (6 bases). The length of the CDR3 is 13 residues. The V gene's germline CDR1 is SQVTM and CDR2 ANQGSEA. The V end lost 7 bases, the J end lost 5 bases, and 17 bases lay between the germline ends. CDR3 sequence: CSAGPAGSETQYF. The CDR3 coding sequence is TGCAGCGCTGGGCCCGCGGGAAGTGAGACCCAGTACTTC. The full variable domain, rest sourced from reference TRBV29-1 and TRBJ2-5, is SAVISQKPSRDICQRGTSLTIQCQVDSQVTMMFWYRQQPGQSLTLIATANQGSEATYESGFVIDKFPISRPNLTFSTLTVSNMSPEDSSIYLCSAGPAGSETQYFGPGTRLLVL.

The chain carries TRBV28 and TRBJ1-5, with D possibly matching TRBD1 (5 bases). CDR1 is MDHEN, CDR2 SYDVKM, per germline. V was shortened by 6 bases and J by 6 bases, with 21 bases between the two germline ends. The CDR3 consists of 16 residues. The CDR3 spells CASSPPAGSYGQPQHF. Here the CDR3 DNA reads TGTGCCAGCAGCCCCCCCGCAGGGTCCTACGGTCAGCCCCAGCATTTT.

The CDR3 loop reads CASSLAWTGGAKNIQYF. The CDR3 DNA reads TGTGCCAGCAGCTTAGCGTGGACAGGGGGAGCCAAAAACATTCAGTACTTC. The chain joins TRBV7-2 to TRBJ2-4, with 10 bases matching TRBD1. With 0 bases clipped from V and 0 bases from J, the junction kept 2 bases outside the gene matches. Germline CDR1 and CDR2: SGHTA and FQGNSA. CDR3 length equals 17 residues.

The chain links TRBV7-2 to TRBJ1-1; a weak D match, TRBD1 (5 bases). V was cut by 5 bases and J by 4 bases, with 11 bases left in between. This CDR3 comprises 13 residues. Germline CDR1 reads SGHTA; CDR2 reads FQGNSA. The CDR3 loop is CASSKGATTEAFF. In nucleotides, the CDR3 is TGTGCCAGCAGCAAAGGGGCTACCACTGAAGCTTTCTTT.